The entry below gives a single T cell receptor beta chain sequence along with its context. Its antigen is still unknown. The source of the sample is a study of graft-versus-host responses after intestinal transplantation. Study background: For 2 to 4 years after anti-thymocyte globulin induction, all recipients took tacrolimus and steroids. Overall study results and limits: GvH clones detected in recipient marrow included some appearing first in ileum or blood.

Generated by immunoSEQ multiplex PCR, the TCRdb table keeps only in-frame clones and is missing some. Here the sample spans almost 20,000 clones, around nine tenths being singletons. Germline V CDR1 and CDR2: SGHRS, YFSETQ. Deletions cut 6 bases from V and 7 bases from J, with 8 bases between. The CDR3 is made up of 11 amino acids. The J gene is TRBJ2-1, the V gene TRBV5-1; a possible D gene is TRBD2 (6 bases). This specimen was PBMCs, taken about 240 days after intestinal transplant. This sequence originates from a human patient who received an intestinal transplant, so some T cells may come from the graft donor. The CDR3: CASIGGNEQFF. The CDR3 nucleotides are TGCGCCAGCATTGGGGGGAATGAGCAGTTCTTC.